This T cell receptor (beta chain) was captured by sequencing in a study of T cell repertoires in cytomegalovirus infection. Study observations and caveats: The ex vivo response was dominated by HLA-C-restricted CMV-specific TCR beta clonotypes.

This clonotype turned up a few times. Its antigen remains unknown. TCRdb independently ran MiXCR on the reads; one entry per CDR3 protein. Among approximately 490,000 distinct CDR3 sequences listed, about 11% were seen once. The specimen was PBMCs. This clonotype was obtained from a human donor in good health (CMV status not recorded). Some clones in this sample may be carry-over from other donors' samples.

The CDR3 loop reads CASSFAGENGYTF. The CDR3 coding sequence is TGCGCCAGCAGCTTCGCAGGGGAGAATGGCTACACCTTC. The chain recombines TRBV5-1 with TRBJ1-2; D is possibly TRBD1 (6 bases). Germline V gene sequence: CDR1 SGHRS, CDR2 YFSETQ. The V and J ends lost 2 bases and 6 bases respectively, with 11 bases between them. The CDR3 is made up of 13 amino acids.